This T cell receptor (beta chain) was retrieved from a study of blood T cell repertoires in COVID-19 (dated by TCRdb to 2019 to 2021). Background for the entire study: The collaborator samples originated in the United States, Italy and Spain and spanned the acute and convalescent phases of COVID-19. The samples were drawn from the first 160 participants of the ongoing ImmuneRACE study and from 950 to 1,500 subjects provided by 6 global collaborators. Deeply sampled blood TCRbeta repertoires from subjects exposed to, actively infected with, or recovered from COVID-19 were included in the dataset. HLA class I and class II types, where available, came from metadata supplied by the sample provider rather than from assay-based typing. The repertoires were released in a freely available public database meant as a resource for research on the immune response to SARS-CoV-2. The material from the prospective study consisted of cDNA or gDNA derived from T cells, B-cell-depleted T cells, or PBMCs. Nearly every sample came with metadata listing a de-identified subject ID, COVID-19 status, age in years and sex. The research as a whole found: The amount of clinical and demographic metadata varied by source and participant and was provided uncurated.

V sheds 1 base and J sheds 3 bases, leaving 13 bases between their ends. The CDR3 starts with the cysteine, ends with the phenylalanine, and has 15 residues. Only the CDR3 DNA is retained, 45 bases long and in frame from the first base. CDR1 SGHTA and CDR2 FQGNSA were looked up in the germline V gene. In its sample, this clone was seen a few times. Which antigen it targets is not known. Base-call qualities are not available, and no considerably larger clone is one nucleotide away. Each collaborating institution followed its own protocols to collect whole blood in K2EDTA tubes. Collaborator samples were shipped for TCRbeta analysis as frozen whole blood, isolated PBMCs, or DNA extracted from either sample type. TCRbeta CDR3 regions were amplified from genomic DNA using the immunoSEQ Assay, a bias-controlled multiplex PCR. The study's processing was this. Within the assay, amplification of reference gene primers was used to estimate how many nucleated cells each sample contained. Sequence reads were collapsed and filtered to measure the absolute abundance of every unique TCRbeta CDR3 rearrangement. Productive Simpson clonality was computed per sample as the square root of Simpson's diversity index over productive rearrangements. Entries here come from immuneACCESS through TCRdb and include only in-frame sequences with V and J called. Some clones fail to appear in such tables; in the studies checked, an unresolved V gene covers under half of the shortfall, and the cause of the remainder is unknown. V and J calls and clone size come straight from that table; D and trimming were deduced from the DNA. In all, the sample holds under 60,000 clones, and over 75% of those were seen once. Together, the top ten hold more than 9.5% of the sample.

The source of this sequence is a human donor with active COVID-19. The donor label of this sample is uncertain. Sequenced sample: peripheral blood. The chain was built from TRBV7-2 and TRBJ2-7, with a tentative D gene TRBD1 over 5 matching bases. The nucleotides read TGTGCCAGCAGCTTAGATAGGGGTCTCAGCTACGAGCAGTACTTC. It translates to CASSLDRGLSYEQYF.